The present T cell receptor (beta chain) was sequenced within a study of cytomegalovirus exposure and HLA in healthy donors. Those who donated were healthy bone marrow donors. Remarks on this clone: The target antigen is unknown.

The CDR3 has 15 amino acids. V was clipped by 2 bases and J by 3 bases, with 13 bases between them. CDR1 is MDHEN, CDR2 SYDVKM, per germline. Primers included in the PCR were 60 Vbeta and 13 Jbeta primers. This table comes from immunoSEQ multiplex PCR, and its TCRdb copy is limited to in-frame clones, with some not included. The table lists 100,000 to 150,000 clones. Study-wide findings and caveats: Sequencing artifact likely explains a cluster of highly shared sequence variants.

Sequencing used PBMCs. This chain uses TRBV28 with TRBJ1-2; D remains ambiguous. The receptor comes from a man in his thirties or forties in good health and CMV-seronegative. CDR3 residues: CASSLRGSHDYGYTF. CDR3 nucleotides: TGTGCCAGCAGTTTACGGGGTAGTCATGACTATGGCTACACCTTC.